This T cell receptor (beta chain) originates from a study of OX40 agonist ivuxolimab in advanced cancers. Across the study: The patients received agonistic anti-OX40 (CD134) antibody ivuxolimab. Participants, approximately 81% male, averaged roughly 60 years of age, ranging from roughly 20 to 85. Study-level points and caveats: Some patients without response likewise showed low normalized clonal expansion. At 0.1 to 3.0 mg/kg and by week 6, CD4+ and CD8+ T cells in the blood had expanded clonally.

Data came from immunoSEQ multiplex PCR; TCRdb stores just in-frame clones and leaves some out. The sample shows tens of thousands of clones, just under 90% of them seen only once. As to this clone: What it binds is unknown.

CDR3 size: 18 residues. Germline V gives CDR1 SGHNT, CDR2 YENEEA. V dropped 3 bases and J dropped 8; count of bases not matched to a gene: 19. The receptor's source is an adult with an advanced solid tumor such as melanoma, head and neck, liver or kidney cancer. J is TRBJ2-1 and V is TRBV11-3, with 7 bases fitting TRBD2. The source material was CD4+ or CD8+ T cells sorted from blood, sampled in a trial of the OX40 agonist ivuxolimab. CDR3 nucleotide sequence: TGTGCCAGCAGCTTGGGGGGACCCGAGGCGGGAGACTTCGATGAGCAGTTCTTC. This sequence encodes CASSLGGPEAGDFDEQFF.